Sequencing of this T cell receptor (beta chain) was carried out in a study of blood T cell repertoires in COVID-19. About the study: Italy, Spain and the United States were the sources of the convalescent and acute COVID-19 samples.

Clones were sequenced by immunoSEQ multiplex PCR, and TCRdb holds only the in-frame ones, with some missing. The sample has approximately 270,000 clones, 70% to 90% seen once. Only one count was recorded for this clone. Participants, roughly 18 to 100 years old, spanned under 30 US areas. In germline, CDR1 is MNHEY, CDR2 SMNVEV (reference sequence). Losses at the gene ends were 5 bases for V and 13 bases for J; bases not matched to a gene: 12. This CDR3 has 13 residues. The chain employs TRBV27 and TRBJ1-1; 8 nucleotides match TRBD1. The receptor was derived from a woman in her thirties who had recovered from COVID-19. Sequenced input: PBMCs or T cells enriched from blood (not recorded which). The CDR3 bases are TGTGCCAGCAGTCCCAGGGGGCCCCTGAAGGGTTTCTTT. This encodes CASSPRGPLKGFF.